In its sample, the clone carrying this T cell receptor (beta chain) was seen a few times. The authors distributed each subset's genomic DNA evenly over several immunoSEQ plates. The method was immunoSEQ multiplex PCR; TCRdb's version includes in-frame clones alone and lacks a portion of them. The sample lists 900,000 to 1,200,000 clones; around 78% were seen once. This record belongs to a study of shared clonotypes between healthy human individuals. V lost 5 bases to trimming and J lost 1 base, with 5 bases between them. Germline V gene lookup returns CDR1 SEHNR and CDR2 FQNEAQ (reference sequence). This CDR3 region has 13 residues.

The receptor was isolated from a man younger than 35 in good health. Some clones in this sample may be carry-over from other donors' samples. The V gene is TRBV7-9, the J gene TRBJ2-2; D gene unclear. Sequenced: memory CD4+ T cells from PBMCs. The subset here: CD45RA-negative fraction. The CDR3 is CASSRGNTGELFF. CDR3 DNA: TGTGCCAGCAGCCGAGGGAACACCGGGGAGCTGTTTTTT.